The 28 T cell receptor beta chains below were found in one sample sequenced in a study of T cell responses to AZD1222 COVID-19 vaccine. Data came from immunoSEQ multiplex PCR; TCRdb stores just in-frame clones and leaves some out. This sample carries some 150,000 clones, roughly 85% of them seen once, and the ten largest clones take less than 9.5%. Sequenced material: peripheral blood, taken on day 0 of AZD1222 vaccination. The receptors shown here come from an adult in good health.

This clone has a single count. This chain connects TRBV6-5 to TRBJ2-3; possibly TRBD1 for D (5 bases). The germline V gene has CDR1 MNHEY and CDR2 SVGAGI. The ends were cut back, 4 bases at V and 8 bases at J, with 19 bases in the middle. This CDR3 contains 15 residues. The CDR3 DNA reads TGTGCCAGCAGTTTCTTTAACGCCCGGCAGGGTACGCAGTATTTT. Translated: CASSFFNARQGTQYF.

The chain joins TRBV7-9 to TRBJ2-3, with a tentative D call TRBD1 (6 bases). Deletions cut 2 bases from V and 4 bases from J, with 13 bases between. From germline, CDR1 is SEHNR and CDR2 FQNEAQ (reference sequence). The length of the CDR3 is 15 residues. The DNA of the CDR3 is TGTGCCAGCAGCTTACCACAGGGCTATTCAGATACGCAGTATTTT. This gives the protein CASSLPQGYSDTQYF.

The CDR3 nucleotides read TGTGCCAGCAGCTTTAAAAGGGTAACTGAAGCTTTCTTT. Residues: CASSFKRVTEAFF. The chain is built from TRBV7-9 and TRBJ1-1; D call uncertain. Germline lookup yields CDR1 SEHNR and CDR2 FQNEAQ (reference sequence). V lost 3 bases, J lost 5 bases, and 10 bases lay in between. This CDR3 is 13 amino acids long. The full variable domain, with the rest looked up from reference TRBV7-9 and TRBJ1-1, is DTGVSQNPRHKITKRGQNVTFRCDPISEHNRLYWYRQTLGQGPEFLTYFQNEAQLEKSRLLSDRFSAERPKGSFSTLEIQRTEQGDSAMYLCASSFKRVTEAFFGQGTRLTVV.

This clone was detected only once. The chain joins TRBV5-1 to TRBJ2-1; 8 bases line up with TRBD2. The CDR3 spans 14 residues. Germline trimming cut 0 bases from V and 9 bases from J; bases unmatched to any gene: 5. CDR1 is SGHRS, CDR2 YFSETQ, per germline. The CDR3 loop reads CASSLGGTSSEQFF. The DNA of the CDR3 is TGCGCCAGCAGCTTGGGAGGGACTAGTAGTGAGCAGTTCTTC.

The genes are TRBV27 and TRBJ2-7, with D tentatively TRBD2 (5 bases). V was pared by 0 bases and J by 4 bases, with 13 bases between. The length of the CDR3 is 15 residues. CDR1 is MNHEY and CDR2 is SMNVEV in the germline V gene (reference sequence). The CDR3 region is CASSLSLGSGYEQYF. The DNA of the CDR3 is TGTGCCAGCAGTTTATCATTGGGGAGTGGGTACGAGCAGTACTTC.

The J gene is TRBJ1-4, the V gene TRBV7-8; D is ambiguous. The CDR3 is made up of 13 amino acids. The germline gives CDR1 SGHVS, CDR2 FQNEAQ. Trimming stripped 7 bases from V and 4 bases from J, with 10 bases between. This chain's CDR3 is CASTWRFNEKLFF. The CDR3 DNA is TGTGCCAGCACTTGGAGGTTTAATGAAAAACTGTTTTTT. Complete variable domain (other parts from reference TRBV7-8 and TRBJ1-4): GAGVSQSPRYKVAKRGQDVALRCDPISGHVSLFWYQQALGQGPEFLTYFQNEAQLDKSGLPSDRFFAERPEGSVSTLKIQRTQQEDSAVYLCASTWRFNEKLFFGSGTQLSVL.

On this clone itself: The same CDR3 can be traced to other DNA sequences in this sample. The V and J genes are TRBV6-5 and TRBJ1-5; no reliable D call. CDR1 MNHEY and CDR2 SVGAGI come from the germline V gene. V was cut by 4 bases and J by 0 bases, with 10 bases left in between. This CDR3 is built from 15 residues. CDR3 region: CASSSRQGSNQPQHF. CDR3 nucleotide sequence: TGTGCCAGCAGTTCGCGCCAAGGTAGCAATCAGCCCCAGCATTTT.

As to this clone: The same CDR3 can be traced to other DNA sequences in this sample. The rearrangement uses TRBV3-1 (or the pseudogene TRBV3-2) and TRBJ2-4; D remains ambiguous. Germline CDR1 LGHDT, CDR2 YNNKEL (reference sequence). CDR3 size: 12 residues. V lost 0 bases and J lost 7, with 4 bases in between. This chain's CDR3 is CASSQEKNIQYF. The CDR3 DNA is TGTGCCAGCAGCCAAGAGAAGAACATTCAGTACTTC.

V is TRBV23-1 and J is TRBJ2-1; maybe TRBD2 (6 bases). TRBV23-1 is sorted into the ORF group, with uncertain function. The V end was cut by 8 bases, the J end by 6 bases, with 23 bases between. The length of the CDR3 is 16 residues. The CDR3 sequence: CASSKRGSTEGNEQFF. For the CDR3, the DNA is TGCGCCAGCTCGAAGAGGGGTTCTACGGAGGGCAATGAGCAGTTCTTC.

The chain is built from TRBV10-2 and TRBJ1-1; D is perhaps TRBD1 (6 bases). V lost 3 bases and J lost 3, with 11 bases in between. Germline CDR1 reads WSHSY; CDR2 reads SAAADI. The CDR3 consists of 14 residues. The CDR3 is CASSDPPGDTEAFF. The CDR3 DNA reads as TGCGCCAGCAGTGACCCCCCAGGGGACACTGAAGCTTTCTTT.

The chain is built from TRBV6-5 and TRBJ1-2, with D possibly TRBD1 on 6 matching bases. The CDR3 has 13 amino acids. Germline V lookup: CDR1 MNHEY, CDR2 SVGAGI. Trimming took off 6 bases at V and 5 bases at J, with 13 bases between the two ends. CDR3 coding DNA: TGTGCCAGCAGAAAGGACAGCCTTTATGGCTACACCTTC. Amino acid sequence: CASRKDSLYGYTF.

This clone was counted once. The chain joins TRBV5-1 to TRBJ1-4; perhaps TRBD1 as D (6 bases). Germline V CDR1 and CDR2: SGHRS, YFSETQ. The CDR3 is 14 amino acids. With 2 bases removed from V and 2 bases from J, the gap between germline ends came to 7 bases. The CDR3 sequence: CASSFRGTNEKLFF. CDR3 DNA sequence: TGCGCCAGCAGCTTCAGGGGTACTAATGAAAAACTGTTTTTT.

The J gene is TRBJ2-1, the V gene TRBV5-1; 10 positions match TRBD2. Unmatched junction bases numbered 9, after V lost 1 base and J lost 8 bases. Germline-derived CDR1 and CDR2 are SGHRS and YFSETQ. The CDR3 has 16 amino acids. The DNA of the CDR3 is TGCGCCAGCAGCTTGCCCCAAGCGGGAGGGCCCGATGAGCAGTTCTTC. Its protein is CASSLPQAGGPDEQFF.

There are a few counts of this clone. The chain links TRBV3-1 (or the pseudogene TRBV3-2) to TRBJ1-3, with D unresolved. The germline gives CDR1 LGHDT, CDR2 YNNKEL (reference sequence). The length of the CDR3 is 14 residues. Trimming stripped 0 bases from V and 6 bases from J, with 9 bases between. The CDR3 region is CASSQDPPVNTIYF. For the CDR3, the DNA is TGTGCCAGCAGCCAAGATCCCCCCGTAAACACCATATATTTT.

The rearrangement joins TRBV5-6 to TRBJ1-6; D is unresolved. CDR1 and CDR2 from the germline V gene are SGHDT and YYEEEE. The CDR3 is 15 amino acids. The V and J ends lost 4 bases and 7 bases respectively, with 15 bases between them. CDR3 protein: CASSVPGPLNSPLHF. For the CDR3, the DNA is TGTGCCAGCAGCGTACCTGGACCCCTGAATTCACCCCTCCACTTT. Drawing the rest from reference TRBV5-6 and TRBJ1-6, the complete variable domain is DAGVTQSPTHLIKTRGQQVTLRCSPKSGHDTVSWYQQALGQGPQFIFQYYEEEERQRGNFPDRFSGHQFPNYSSELNVNALLLGDSALYLCASSVPGPLNSPLHFGNGTRLTVT.

The V and J genes are TRBV5-4 and TRBJ2-1; TRBD2 matches 7 bases. V lost 2 bases and J lost 8; bases outside the gene matches: 16. Germline loops: CDR1 SGHNT, CDR2 YYREEE (reference sequence). CDR3 length equals 17 residues. The CDR3 loop is CASSFFTSADSFDEQFF. The CDR3 DNA reads as TGTGCCAGCAGCTTTTTTACTAGCGCTGACTCTTTCGATGAGCAGTTCTTC.

This CDR3 is CASSSRPGTGVGDEQFF. The CDR3 nucleotides read TGCGCCAGCAGCTCGCGTCCCGGGACAGGGGTCGGGGATGAGCAGTTCTTC. The V gene is TRBV5-1, the J gene TRBJ2-1; 10 bases are a match to TRBD1. Germline values: CDR1 SGHRS, CDR2 YFSETQ. Trimming at V came to 3 bases and at J to 8 bases, leaving 14 bases not matched to a gene. The CDR3 extends over 17 amino acids.

On this clone: A read error may produce the germline difference seen at one junction end. The chain combines TRBV11-2 with TRBJ1-2; no clear D gene. This CDR3 contains 11 residues. Per germline, CDR1 SGHAT and CDR2 FQNNGV. The CDR3 reads CASSPPGRHYF. The CDR3 DNA follows: TGTGCCAGCAGCCCCCCCGGGCGCCATTACTTC.

The chain couples TRBV10-2 to TRBJ1-1; TRBD1 is a possible D gene (5 bases). Trimming shortened V by 2 bases and J by 11 bases, and 12 bases separated the two germline ends. Germline V CDR1 and CDR2: WSHSY, SAAADI. The CDR3 runs 12 residues. The CDR3 DNA sequence: TGCGCCAGCAGTGAGACAGGAATGGAGGCTTTCTTT. Translating gives CASSETGMEAFF.

This clone was seen just once. This sequence joins TRBV19 and TRBJ2-3; 11 nucleotides agree with TRBD2. V was pared by 1 base and J by 2 bases, with 14 bases of the junction left unmatched. This CDR3 spans 20 amino acids. Per germline, CDR1 LNHDA and CDR2 SQIVND (reference sequence). The CDR3 reads CASSIGLAGSSKTFTDTQYF. In nucleotides, the CDR3 is TGTGCCAGTAGTATAGGACTAGCGGGATCGTCTAAGACTTTCACAGATACGCAGTATTTT.

The chain couples TRBV19 to TRBJ2-7; tentatively, D is TRBD1 (5 bases). V was shortened by 2 bases and J by 0 bases, with 8 bases between the two germline ends. There are 14 residues in the CDR3. In germline, CDR1 is LNHDA, CDR2 SQIVND (reference sequence). CDR3 bases: TGTGCCAGTAGTATAATGGACATCTCCTACGAGCAGTACTTC. It is translated as CASSIMDISYEQYF.

The chain couples TRBV27 to TRBJ1-3; D ambiguous. Trimming shortened V by 2 bases and J by 0 bases, and 8 bases separated the two germline ends. This CDR3 is 15 amino acids long. Germline CDR1 and CDR2: MNHEY and SMNVEV (reference sequence). The CDR3: CASSLNADSGNTIYF. The DNA of the CDR3 is TGTGCCAGCAGTTTAAACGCCGACTCTGGAAACACCATATATTTT.

This clone turned up a few times. The chain is built from TRBV9 and TRBJ1-6, with D possibly TRBD1 on 5 matching bases. The V and J ends lost 0 bases and 6 bases respectively, with 10 bases between them. Germline CDR1 reads SGDLS; CDR2 reads YYNGEE. CDR3 length: 15 residues. This CDR3 is CASSVGWGVNSPLHF. The CDR3 DNA is TGTGCCAGCAGCGTAGGGTGGGGGGTTAATTCACCCCTCCACTTT. The full variable domain, completed using reference TRBV9 and TRBJ1-6, is DSGVTQTPKHLITATGQRVTLRCSPRSGDLSVYWYQQSLDQGLQFLIQYYNGEERAKGNILERFSAQQFPDLHSELNLSSLELGDSALYFCASSVGWGVNSPLHFGNGTRLTVT.

V usage is TRBV6-5 and J usage is TRBJ2-3; D is possibly TRBD1 (5 bases). Germline V CDR1 and CDR2: MNHEY, SVGAGI. The V end lost 8 bases, the J end lost 6 bases, and 9 bases lay between the germline ends. The CDR3 totals 11 residues. The DNA of the CDR3 is TGTGCCAGCGCTAGGGGCGATACGCAGTATTTT. Protein: CASARGDTQYF.

This clone came up once. The chain joins TRBV27 to TRBJ2-2; 15 bases are a match to TRBD2. V dropped 5 bases and J dropped 1; count of bases not matched to a gene: 8. Germline V gives CDR1 MNHEY, CDR2 SMNVEV (reference sequence). The CDR3 contains 19 residues. The CDR3 reads CASSPLGLAGGQNTGELFF. The CDR3 DNA reads TGTGCCAGCAGTCCCTTGGGACTAGCGGGGGGACAGAACACCGGGGAGCTGTTTTTT.

This sequence joins TRBV27 and TRBJ2-1; 14 bases align to TRBD2. Germline V gene data show CDR1 as MNHEY and CDR2 as SMNVEV (reference sequence). The V segment lost 5 bases and the J segment 5 bases; nucleotides outside the gene matches: 2. CDR3 length: 15 residues. Here the CDR3 reads CASSLGLAGDNEQFF. In nucleotides, the CDR3 is TGTGCCAGCAGTCTGGGACTAGCGGGAGACAATGAGCAGTTCTTC.

This clone was seen only once. This chain connects TRBV18 to TRBJ2-3; TRBD1 matches 10 bases. V lost 3 bases and J lost 4; bases outside the gene matches: 7. There are 16 residues in the CDR3. Germline-derived CDR1 and CDR2 are KGHSH and LQKENI. The CDR3 bases are TGTGCCAGCTCACCTAAGACAGGGGGCGAATCAGATACGCAGTATTTT. This translates into CASSPKTGGESDTQYF. The whole variable domain, remainder taken from reference TRBV18 and TRBJ2-3, is NAGVMQNPRHLVRRRGQEARLRCSPMKGHSHVYWYRQLPEEGLKFMVYLQKENIIDESGMPKERFSAEFPKEGPSILRIQQVVRGDSAAYFCASSPKTGGESDTQYFGPGTRLTVL.

This rearrangement joins TRBV28 to TRBJ2-3, with 8 bases aligning to TRBD2. The CDR3 spans 14 residues. Germline loops: CDR1 MDHEN, CDR2 SYDVKM. V shed 4 bases, J shed 2 bases, and the junction held 2 bases outside the gene matches. In DNA, the CDR3 is TGTGCCAGCAGTTCGGGGGGGTACACAGATACGCAGTATTTT. Amino acid sequence: CASSSGGYTDTQYF.